These 8 T cell receptor beta chains originate from one sample sequenced in a study of shared clonotypes between healthy human individuals. The method was immunoSEQ multiplex PCR; TCRdb's version includes in-frame clones alone and lacks a portion of them. The sample holds around 480,000 clones, about three quarters seen once. Sequenced input: PBMCs. These receptors originate from a woman aged 40 to 50 in good health. Some clones in this sample may be carry-over from other donors' samples.

This chain uses TRBV6-1 with TRBJ2-3, with 9 bases fitting TRBD1. The germline CDR1 and CDR2 sequences are MNHNS and SASEGT. The CDR3 contains 15 residues. J gave up 8 bases and V 2 bases, and 8 bases lay outside the gene matches. The CDR3 nucleotides read TGTGCCAGCAGTGAAAGGTCCCCACAGGGGGCTACGCAGTATTTT. It yields the protein CASSERSPQGATQYF.

The chain recombines TRBV5-4 with TRBJ1-4; D call uncertain. The CDR3 covers 16 residues. V was shortened by 0 bases and J by 2 bases, with 11 bases between the two germline ends. The germline V gene has CDR1 SGHNT and CDR2 YYREEE (reference sequence). CDR3 bases: TGTGCCAGCAGCTTGGACGGCGGGTTCACTAATGAAAAACTGTTTTTT. Protein sequence: CASSLDGGFTNEKLFF.

This chain connects TRBV28 to TRBJ2-7, with 12 bases identical to TRBD2. With 0 bases clipped from V and 3 bases from J, the junction kept 18 bases outside the gene matches. The CDR3 covers 21 residues. Per the germline V gene, CDR1 is MDHEN and CDR2 is SYDVKM. This CDR3 reads CASSLWPPTSGRSTPGYEQYF. The CDR3 DNA reads as TGTGCCAGCAGTTTATGGCCCCCTACTAGCGGGAGGAGTACACCCGGCTACGAGCAGTACTTC.

The V and J genes are TRBV2 and TRBJ1-6; D unresolved. Germline V gives CDR1 SNHLY, CDR2 FYNNEI. The CDR3 sequence is 16 residues long. The ends were cut back, 6 bases at V and 0 bases at J, with 12 bases in the middle. The CDR3 nucleotides are TGTGCCAGCAGCCCCCGGGGTAACTCCTATAATTCACCCCTCCACTTT. It specifies CASSPRGNSYNSPLHF. Variable domain in full (rest from reference TRBV2 and TRBJ1-6): EPEVTQTPSHQVTQMGQEVILRCVPISNHLYFYWYRQILGQKVEFLVSFYNNEISEKSEIFDDQFSVERPDGSNFTLKIRSTKLEDSAMYFCASSPRGNSYNSPLHFGNGTRLTVT.

This clone was counted a few times. The chain employs TRBV27 and TRBJ1-3; D gene ambiguous. V dropped 5 bases and J dropped 0 bases, with 11 bases sitting between them. CDR3 length: 15 residues. The germline gives CDR1 MNHEY, CDR2 SMNVEV (reference sequence). CDR3 coding DNA: TGTGCCAGCAGTCCGACAAGCCGCTCTGGAAACACCATATATTTT. Translation: CASSPTSRSGNTIYF.

The V and J genes are TRBV7-6 and TRBJ2-3; possibly TRBD2 for D (5 bases). Per the germline V gene, CDR1 is SGHVS and CDR2 is FNYEAQ. Trimming shortened V by 5 bases and J by 0 bases, and 9 bases separated the two germline ends. The CDR3 has 14 residues. The CDR3 bases are TGTGCCAGCAGCGCACGGGGTAGCACAGATACGCAGTATTTT. Protein sequence: CASSARGSTDTQYF.

This clone was picked up a small number of times. The genes are TRBV5-5 and TRBJ2-3, with D unclear. Trimming took 0 bases from V and 5 from J, leaving 13 bases between them. Germline assignment: CDR1 SGHKS and CDR2 YYEKEE (reference sequence). The CDR3 contains 15 residues. CDR3 amino acids: CASSLGQVGGDTQYF. In DNA, the CDR3 is TGTGCCAGCAGCTTGGGGCAGGTTGGTGGAGATACGCAGTATTTT.

CDR3 nucleotides: TGTGCCAGCAGCTTGGAGGGGTGGCAGAACACTGAAGCTTTCTTT. It specifies CASSLEGWQNTEAFF. The V call is TRBV5-8, the J call TRBJ1-1; D perhaps matches TRBD1 (5 bases). The CDR3 is 15 residues long. The germline CDR1 and CDR2 sequences are SGHTS and YDEGEE. V was cut by 0 bases and J by 1 base, with 10 bases left in between. Full variable domain (missing parts from reference TRBV5-8 and TRBJ1-1): EAGVTQSPTHLIKTRGQQATLRCSPISGHTSVYWYQQALGLGLQFLLWYDEGEERNRGNFPPRFSGRQFPNYSSELNVNALELEDSALYLCASSLEGWQNTEAFFGQGTRLTVV.